The source of this T cell receptor beta chain is a study of T cell repertoires in ileal Crohn's disease. Study-wide background: All patients had surgery for stricturing (about 61%) or penetrating (around 39%) disease. Notes on the study in general: Sorted CD8 T cells held more high-frequency clones than CD4. Endoscopic recurrence occurred in every patient whose clonality exceeded 26.8%.

By share, this clone ranks as large. Its specificity is unknown. Generated by immunoSEQ multiplex PCR, the TCRdb table keeps only in-frame clones and is missing some. The sample records fewer than 6,500 clones, approximately 80% being singletons. Trimming pared 0 bases from V and 3 bases from J, leaving 18 bases between. The CDR3 sequence is 18 residues long. Germline values: CDR1 LGHNA, CDR2 YSLEER. The sequenced sample consisted of ileal tissue. The chain links TRBV4-3 to TRBJ1-5, with a tentative D call TRBD1 (5 bases). This sequence was found in an adult with Crohn's disease. In DNA, the CDR3 is TGCGCCAGCAGCCAAGAGTGGGGGGGAGGGGAGATCAATCAGCCCCAGCATTTT. This gives the protein CASSQEWGGGEINQPQHF.